The T cell receptor (beta chain) under discussion was sequenced for a study of T cells after yellow fever vaccination. General study results and limits: Clonotypes shared by both compartments, CD4 and CD8, made up a small share. Once the booster was given, most primary-vaccination clones reappeared, at approximately 97% for CD4 and 88% for CD8. Any FACS-sorted repertoire could hold abundant clonotypes that contaminate it from the bulk population.

With respect to this clonotype: The antigen remains undetermined.

Universal primer sites and UMIs were introduced during 5'RACE template-switching synthesis of TCR cDNA. TCRdb redid the calling of the 5' RACE reads with MiXCR, one entry per CDR3 protein. The data contain some 550,000 distinct CDR3 sequences, roughly 21% of them singletons. This clonotype originated in a man aged 25 to 45 who received the YFV17D yellow fever vaccine. The sequences come from PBMCs, collected 15 days after the yellow fever booster vaccination.

The chain's CDR3 is CASSPKYLRDSYNEQFF. In DNA, the CDR3 is TGTGCCAGCAGCCCAAAATATCTCCGGGACAGCTACAATGAGCAGTTCTTC. The chain is built from TRBV7-2 and TRBJ2-1; TRBD1 matches 7 bases. Germline assignment: CDR1 SGHTA and CDR2 FQGNSA. The junction had 13 bases not matched to a gene; V was cut back by 5 bases and J by 3 bases. The CDR3 spans 17 residues. Full variable domain (missing parts from reference TRBV7-2 and TRBJ2-1): GAGVSQSPSNKVTEKGKDVELRCDPISGHTALYWYRQSLGQGLEFLIYFQGNSAPDKSGLPSDRFSAERTGGSVSTLTIQRTQQEDSAVYLCASSPKYLRDSYNEQFFGPGTRLTVL.